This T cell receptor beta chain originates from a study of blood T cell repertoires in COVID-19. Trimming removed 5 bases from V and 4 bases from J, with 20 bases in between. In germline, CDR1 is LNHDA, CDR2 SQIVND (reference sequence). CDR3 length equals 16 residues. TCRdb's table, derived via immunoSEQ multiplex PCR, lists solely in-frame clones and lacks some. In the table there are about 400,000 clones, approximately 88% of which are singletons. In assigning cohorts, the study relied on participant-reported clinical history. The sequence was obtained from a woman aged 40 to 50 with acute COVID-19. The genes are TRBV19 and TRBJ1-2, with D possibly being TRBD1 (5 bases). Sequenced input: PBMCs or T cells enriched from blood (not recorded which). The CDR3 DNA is TGTGCCAGTAGTCCCCTTGTGGGGCGTCGAGGCTATGGCTACACCTTC. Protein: CASSPLVGRRGYGYTF.